This T cell receptor (beta chain) came from a study of blood T cells in healthy people across ages. A minimum of 6 million PBMCs was isolated per sample. Extraction yielded at least 5 micrograms of total RNA per sample. V dropped 0 bases and J dropped 3 bases, with 14 bases sitting between them. Germline CDR1 DFQATT, CDR2 SNEGSKA (reference sequence). The CDR3 is 16 residues long. Through a sample-barcoded 5' primer and a J-beta primer mix, a second PCR was run for roughly 6 to 12 cycles. Each of the samples gave a minimum of 2.5 million paired-end reads that contained CDR3. TCRdb re-analysed the 5' RACE reads in MiXCR, keeping a single row per CDR3 protein. The sample shows hundreds of thousands of distinct CDR3 sequences, roughly 20% of them seen only once.

This clonotype was sampled from a man aged 70-80 years in good health. Sequenced material: blood. J is TRBJ2-2 and V is TRBV20-1, with unresolved D. The CDR3 coding sequence is TGCAGTGCTAGAGACCCTGTAAATGGCGACACCGGGGAGCTGTTTTTT. Translating it yields CSARDPVNGDTGELFF.